Below are 18 T cell receptor beta chains sequenced from a single sample in a study of vaccination and CD4 T cells after COVID-19. These receptors' targets are unknown. The Oncomine TCR Beta short-read assay sequenced DNA from cultured CD4+ T cells. TCRdb itself ran the PCR reads through MiXCR, one entry per CDR3 protein. The sample lists 10,000 to 15,000 distinct CDR3 sequences, 50% occurring once. Treatment given: roughly nine-day PBMC culture with coronavirus spike peptide pools or control peptides (ViraFEST assay). The source material was CD4+ T cells from blood, cultured in vitro. Every receptor here comes from a human donor who had recovered from COVID-19.

This chain connects TRBV6-1 to TRBJ1-6; 7 positions agree with TRBD1. The germline CDR1 and CDR2 sequences are MNHNS and SASEGT. The CDR3 sequence is 13 residues long. V was clipped by 6 bases and J by 8 bases; unmatched bases: 4. The CDR3 loop is CASRLTGDSPLHF. The CDR3 DNA reads TGTGCCAGCAGGCTAACAGGGGATTCACCCCTCCACTTT.

The sample holds a few counts of this clonotype. The chain is built from TRBV7-6 and TRBJ1-1; D unresolved. There are 13 residues in the CDR3. Germline V gives CDR1 SGHVS, CDR2 FNYEAQ. V shed 2 bases and J shed 0 bases, with 4 bases lying between them. This CDR3 is CASSLQMNTEAFF. CDR3 bases: TGTGCCAGCAGCTTACAGATGAACACTGAAGCTTTCTTT.

The rearrangement joins TRBV7-8 to TRBJ2-7; 9 nucleotides line up with TRBD1. The junction had 10 bases not matched to a gene; V was cut back by 5 bases and J by 2 bases. Germline CDR1 reads SGHVS; CDR2 reads FQNEAQ. The CDR3 has 16 amino acids. Written as DNA, the CDR3 is TGTGCCAGCAGCCCACCGGGACAGGGTATTACCTACGAGCAGTACTTC. Its translation: CASSPPGQGITYEQYF.

This clonotype has more than one count but fewer than ten. V is TRBV2 and J is TRBJ2-7, with TRBD2 matching over 11 bases. Trimming cost V 6 bases and J 4 bases; bases outside gene matches: 5. Germline CDR1 and CDR2: SNHLY and FYNNEI. The CDR3 runs to 14 residues. In DNA form, the CDR3 reads TGTGCCAGCAGGACTAGCGGGGTACTTTACGAGCAGTACTTC. It specifies CASRTSGVLYEQYF.

This clonotype has only a few counts. The chain recombines TRBV7-2 with TRBJ1-2; D is unclear. Germline lookup yields CDR1 SGHTA and CDR2 FQGNSA. The CDR3 has 13 residues. With 4 bases removed from V and 5 bases from J, the gap between germline ends came to 11 bases. As DNA, the CDR3 is TGTGCCAGCAGCTCGGGGATTACTTATGGCTACACCTTC. Translated, it gives CASSSGITYGYTF.

The J gene is TRBJ1-2, the V gene TRBV6-1; 7 bases align to TRBD1. Germline CDR1 and CDR2: MNHNS and SASEGT. The CDR3 consists of 13 residues. J lost 3 bases, V lost 5 bases, and 3 bases had no gene match. CDR3 loop: CASSRDRDYGYTF. Written as DNA, the CDR3 is TGTGCCAGCAGTCGCGACAGGGACTATGGCTACACCTTC.

This clonotype has a single count. The chain joins TRBV12-5 to TRBJ2-3; D gene unclear. Deletions cut 1 base from V and 2 bases from J, with 4 bases between. The CDR3 totals 13 residues. CDR1 is LGHNT and CDR2 is FRNRAP in the germline V gene. The CDR3 region is CASGLDTTDTQYF. Written as DNA, the CDR3 is TGTGCTAGTGGTTTGGACACCACAGATACGCAGTATTTT.

The chain recombines TRBV15 with TRBJ2-6; TRBD2 matches 7 bases. Germline CDR1 LNHNV, CDR2 YYDKDF (reference sequence). V lost 1 base and J lost 3; bases outside the gene matches: 15. This CDR3 has 20 residues. This CDR3 is CATSRGGTGGPFYGANVLTF. The CDR3 nucleotides are TGTGCCACCAGCAGAGGGGGGACGGGGGGTCCGTTTTATGGGGCCAACGTCCTGACTTTC.

The chain recombines TRBV4-1 with TRBJ2-7; D might be TRBD2 (5 bases). The V gene's germline CDR1 is MGHRA and CDR2 YSYEKL. Trimming took off 4 bases at V and 10 bases at J, with 23 bases between the two ends. CDR3 length: 15 residues. CDR3 coding DNA: TGCGCCAGCAGCCCGCTGAATGAGGTTGCGGGTTTCCAGTACTTC. Protein: CASSPLNEVAGFQYF.

The chain couples TRBV11-3 to TRBJ1-6; D is ambiguous. Germline assignment: CDR1 SGHNT and CDR2 YENEEA. The CDR3 sequence is 14 residues long. V lost 2 bases and J lost 10, with 12 bases in between. The CDR3 sequence: CASSLRFGGSPLHF. CDR3 nucleotide sequence: TGTGCCAGCAGCTTAAGATTCGGAGGATCACCCCTCCACTTT.

Here the CDR3 reads CASRDGDVWEQYF. Written as DNA, the CDR3 is TGTGCCAGCAGGGACGGAGATGTGTGGGAGCAGTACTTC. The rearrangement links TRBV2 to TRBJ2-7; D not certain. The CDR3 is made up of 13 amino acids. Trimming stripped 6 bases from V and 7 bases from J, with 16 bases between. Per the germline V gene, CDR1 is SNHLY and CDR2 is FYNNEI.

This clonotype was picked up a small number of times. The J gene is TRBJ2-1, the V gene TRBV12-3 or TRBV12-4; weak D call: TRBD1 (5 bases). The CDR3 loop spans 11 amino acids. V was clipped by 11 bases and J by 9 bases, with 14 bases between them. The CDR3 sequence: CAASTGSEQFF. In DNA, the CDR3 is TGTGCCGCATCTACAGGCAGTGAGCAGTTCTTC.

V and J are TRBV27 and TRBJ2-2, with 9 bases that match TRBD2. Germline V gene data show CDR1 as MNHEY and CDR2 as SMNVEV (reference sequence). The CDR3 runs to 14 residues. V shed 7 bases and J 11 bases; nucleotides not matched to a gene: 11. The CDR3 sequence is CASKAGLAVGELFF. The CDR3 DNA reads TGTGCCAGCAAGGCGGGACTAGCAGTCGGAGAGCTGTTTTTT.

This rearrangement joins TRBV11-3 to TRBJ2-3; D gene uncertain. Per germline, CDR1 SGHNT and CDR2 YENEEA. The ends were cut back, 0 bases at V and 1 base at J, with 5 bases in the middle. The CDR3 totals 14 residues. CDR3 in amino acids: CASSLDLGTDTQYF. In nucleotides, the CDR3 is TGTGCCAGCAGCTTAGATCTCGGCACAGATACGCAGTATTTT.

This clonotype was seen more than once but under ten times. V is TRBV20-1 and J is TRBJ2-3, with TRBD2 matching over 8 bases. V trimming: 5 bases; J trimming: 3 bases; junction bases outside the gene matches: 10. CDR1 and CDR2 from the germline V gene are DFQATT and SNEGSKA (reference sequence). The CDR3 spans 15 residues. Written as DNA, the CDR3 is TGCAGTGCTCCCCCGGGGGGGGAGGGGACAGATACGCAGTATTTT. It is translated as CSAPPGGEGTDTQYF.

This chain's CDR3 is CASSPLRWRRTSYNTGELFF. In DNA form, the CDR3 reads TGTGCCAGCTCCCCCTTGAGGTGGCGGCGAACCTCATACAACACCGGGGAGCTGTTTTTT. The rearrangement uses TRBV27 and TRBJ2-2; D remains ambiguous. The CDR3 has 20 amino acids. V was shortened by 8 bases and J by 2 bases, with 30 bases between the two germline ends. The V gene's germline CDR1 is MNHEY and CDR2 SMNVEV (reference sequence).

This clonotype appeared a few times. The rearrangement joins TRBV30 to TRBJ1-2; TRBD1 matches at 8 bases. CDR3 size: 15 residues. V dropped 0 bases and J dropped 2; count of bases not matched to a gene: 5. Germline V lookup: CDR1 GTSNPN, CDR2 SVGIG (reference sequence). The CDR3 here is CAWSVQGARNYGYTF. CDR3 in DNA: TGTGCCTGGAGTGTGCAGGGGGCCAGAAACTATGGCTACACCTTC.

J is TRBJ2-3 and V is TRBV6-5; D remains ambiguous. The CDR3 is made up of 14 amino acids. The germline V and J ends were trimmed by 2 bases and 2 bases, with 8 bases remaining between them. Germline loops: CDR1 MNHEY, CDR2 SVGAGI. The CDR3 spells CASSYPQFTDTQYF. CDR3 bases: TGTGCCAGCAGTTACCCGCAGTTCACAGATACGCAGTATTTT.